Sequencing of this TCR beta chain was carried out in a study of T cell changes during pregnancy in multiple sclerosis. V lost 0 bases and J lost 4; bases outside the gene matches: 5. This CDR3 contains 16 residues. Germline V gene lookup returns CDR1 MGHRA and CDR2 YSYEKL. Sequenced by immunoSEQ multiplex PCR; TCRdb stores in-frame clones only, minus some. Of 55,000 to 85,000 clones listed, roughly 92% are singletons. Specimen: peripheral blood, collected in the third trimester of pregnancy. The chain is built from TRBV4-1 and TRBJ2-1, with 8 bases aligning to TRBD2. The TCR was taken from a female donor with multiple sclerosis, enrolled in a pregnancy study. The CDR3 loop reads CASSQEVLAAYNEQFF. CDR3 sequence (DNA): TGCGCCAGCAGCCAAGAAGTACTAGCGGCTTACAATGAGCAGTTCTTC.